One sample yielded the 29 T cell receptor beta chains listed below, sequenced in a study of T-cell reconstitution after alpha-beta-depleted transplantation in children. A TCRbeta library incorporating unique molecular identifiers was prepared. One entry per CDR3 protein, called by TCRdb with MiXCR from the PCR reads. The data contain about 980,000 distinct CDR3 sequences, less than 30% of them seen just once; the ten biggest clones take up about 28%. Sequences were derived from PBMCs, mostly from graft donor cells, sampled 360 days after TCRalphabeta/CD19-depleted stem cell transplant. All receptors derive from a boy in the first two years of life who had a stem cell transplant for SCID, so the T cells may come from the graft donor.

V gene TRBV12-3 or TRBV12-4 combines with J gene TRBJ2-6; possible D gene TRBD2, 5 bases. The CDR3 has 18 amino acids. V was pared by 6 bases and J by 0 bases, with 18 bases between. The chain's CDR3 is CASRSWAGDSSGANVLTF. The CDR3 nucleotides read TGTGCCAGCAGGTCTTGGGCGGGCGATAGCTCTGGGGCCAACGTCCTGACTTTC.

Many counts were recorded for this clonotype. The CDR3 DNA sequence: TGCGCCAGCAGCCCGGGGCCCAGGGAGCTGTTTTTT. Translating it yields CASSPGPRELFF. The gene calls are TRBV5-1 and TRBJ2-2; D possibly uses TRBD1 or TRBD2 (5 bases each). CDR3 length: 12 amino acids. Looked up from germline, CDR1 is SGHRS and CDR2 is YFSETQ. Trimming pared 4 bases from V and 9 bases from J, leaving 10 bases between.

The chain recombines TRBV4-1 with TRBJ1-2, with D uncertain. The CDR3 is 16 amino acids. Germline CDR1 and CDR2: MGHRA and YSYEKL. V was clipped by 0 bases and J by 8 bases, with 19 bases between them. The CDR3 protein is CASSQDGNGLKIGYTF. CDR3 nucleotides: TGCGCCAGCAGCCAAGATGGGAACGGCCTCAAGATCGGCTACACCTTC.

The chain is built from TRBV29-1 and TRBJ2-5; 11 positions agree with TRBD1. With V trimmed by 8 bases and J by 3 bases, 14 bases remained unmatched. CDR1 and CDR2 (germline): SQVTM, ANQGSEA. CDR3 length: 16 residues. CDR3 protein: CSSSNPGQGAKETQYF. The CDR3 DNA reads as TGCAGCTCTTCAAACCCAGGACAGGGGGCAAAAGAGACCCAGTACTTC.

This clonotype has more than one count but fewer than ten. The chain joins TRBV6-1 to TRBJ2-1, with 10 nucleotides matching TRBD2. V trimming: 5 bases; J trimming: 4 bases; junction bases outside the gene matches: 5. The CDR3 has 15 residues. Per germline, CDR1 MNHNS and CDR2 SASEGT. The CDR3 bases are TGTGCCAGCAGTCCCGGGACTAGCGATTACAATGAGCAGTTCTTC. It is translated as CASSPGTSDYNEQFF.

The genes are TRBV4-2 and TRBJ1-4; maybe TRBD1 (5 bases). The CDR3 is 15 residues long. Germline-derived CDR1 and CDR2 are LGHNA and YNFKEQ. V was trimmed by 3 bases and J by 9 bases, leaving 17 bases between them. In DNA form, the CDR3 reads TGTGCCAGCAGCCAGGAGGGACTTATGAGTCAAAAACTGTTTTTT. It codes for CASSQEGLMSQKLFF.

This clonotype was seen at least ten times. V usage is TRBV2 and J usage is TRBJ2-7; D unresolved. CDR3 size: 11 residues. Per germline, CDR1 SNHLY and CDR2 FYNNEI. V was shortened by 8 bases and J by 4 bases, with 9 bases between the two germline ends. CDR3 nucleotide sequence: TGTGCCAGCCTCCTAAGTTACGAGCAGTACTTC. It encodes CASLLSYEQYF.

This clonotype was seen more than once but under ten times. V usage is TRBV7-6 and J usage is TRBJ2-7, with 8 bases lining up with TRBD1. The CDR3 extends over 15 amino acids. V lost 5 bases and J lost 3; bases outside the gene matches: 9. Germline loops: CDR1 SGHVS, CDR2 FNYEAQ. CDR3 in DNA: TGTGCCAGCAGCCAGACAGGGGAAGGCTACTACGAGCAGTACTTC. Residues: CASSQTGEGYYEQYF. The variable domain in full, completed from reference TRBV7-6 and TRBJ2-7, reads GAGVSQSPRYKVTKRGQDVALRCDPISGHVSLYWYRQALGQGPEFLTYFNYEAQQDKSGLPNDRFSAERPEGSISTLTIQRTEQRDSAMYRCASSQTGEGYYEQYFGPGTRLTVT.

This chain joins TRBV29-1 and TRBJ1-1; no clear D. This CDR3 contains 10 residues. Germline lookup yields CDR1 SQVTM and CDR2 ANQGSEA. Trimming left V 5 bases short and J 4 bases short, with 5 bases between. The CDR3 is CSVRSTEAFF. The DNA for the CDR3 is TGCAGCGTTAGATCCACTGAAGCTTTCTTT.

The rearrangement uses TRBV7-9 and TRBJ1-1; unclear D gene. Per the germline V gene, CDR1 is SEHNR and CDR2 is FQNEAQ (reference sequence). Trimming removed 4 bases at V and 3 bases at J, with 15 bases between. This CDR3 contains 15 residues. DNA of the CDR3: TGTGCCAGCAGCTCGTTCGGGGTGGGAGACACTGAAGCTTTCTTT. Translated: CASSSFGVGDTEAFF.

The sample holds a few counts of this clonotype. This chain links TRBV5-1 with TRBJ2-1, with 10 nucleotides matching TRBD2. The CDR3 contains 16 residues. Germline CDR1 is SGHRS and CDR2 is YFSETQ. Germline trimming cut 2 bases from V and 4 bases from J; bases unmatched to any gene: 6. CDR3 residues: CASSFLAGVVYNEQFF. CDR3 in DNA: TGCGCCAGCAGCTTCCTAGCGGGGGTCGTATACAATGAGCAGTTCTTC.

The sample holds a few counts of this clonotype. This chain uses TRBV15 with TRBJ1-2, with 7 nucleotides matching TRBD1. Germline lookup yields CDR1 LNHNV and CDR2 YYDKDF (reference sequence). The V segment lost 1 base and the J segment 4 bases; nucleotides outside the gene matches: 9. CDR3 length: 16 amino acids. The CDR3 is CATSRGAGGLLYGYTF. The DNA of the CDR3 is TGTGCCACCAGCAGAGGAGCAGGGGGTCTTCTCTATGGCTACACCTTC.

This clonotype has more than one count but fewer than ten. The chain uses TRBV2 and TRBJ2-5, with 8 bases aligning to TRBD2. This CDR3 is built from 16 residues. V dropped 3 bases and J dropped 2; count of bases not matched to a gene: 8. Germline CDR1 and CDR2: SNHLY and FYNNEI. This CDR3 reads CASSDHGGAVQETQYF. For the CDR3, the DNA is TGTGCCAGCAGTGACCACGGGGGGGCCGTACAAGAGACCCAGTACTTC.

The chain has TRBV4-3 and TRBJ2-3; TRBD1 agrees at 10 bases. The germline gives CDR1 LGHNA, CDR2 YSLEER. The CDR3 totals 17 residues. With 4 bases clipped from V and 9 bases from J, the junction kept 16 bases outside the gene matches. The CDR3 protein is CASSPTTGYLDRGTQYF. DNA for the CDR3: TGCGCCAGCAGCCCAACAACAGGCTATTTGGACAGGGGGACGCAGTATTTT.

The chain has TRBV2 and TRBJ2-3, with 8 bases that match TRBD1. This CDR3 has 16 residues. V trimming: 8 bases; J trimming: 2 bases; junction bases outside the gene matches: 12. Germline CDR1 is SNHLY and CDR2 is FYNNEI. CDR3 region: CASLKQGVLFTDTQYF. CDR3 nucleotides: TGTGCCAGCCTGAAACAGGGGGTTCTCTTCACAGATACGCAGTATTTT.

This chain connects TRBV15 to TRBJ2-5; D unresolved. The CDR3 consists of 14 residues. CDR1 LNHNV and CDR2 YYDKDF come from the germline V gene (reference sequence). Trimming pared 3 bases from V and 0 bases from J, leaving 8 bases between. The CDR3 reads CATSSQTDQETQYF. The CDR3 DNA is TGTGCCACCAGCAGCCAGACGGACCAAGAGACCCAGTACTTC.

V usage is TRBV12-3 or TRBV12-4 and J usage is TRBJ2-1; TRBD2 aligns across 10 bases. This CDR3 spans 15 amino acids. Losses at the gene ends were 3 bases for V and 5 bases for J; bases not matched to a gene: 4. The DNA for the CDR3 is TGTGCCAGCAGTTTGCAGCGGGGGGGGCACAATGAGCAGTTCTTC. This gives the protein CASSLQRGGHNEQFF.

In its sample, this clonotype was seen a few times. V gene TRBV5-1 combines with J gene TRBJ2-3, with TRBD2 as a possible D gene (6 bases). From germline, CDR1 is SGHRS and CDR2 YFSETQ. The germline V and J ends were trimmed by 0 bases and 2 bases, with 16 bases remaining between them. CDR3 length: 17 residues. For the CDR3, the DNA is TGCGCCAGCAGCTTGGCCTGGGCGGGGAGCCCCACAGATACGCAGTATTTT. This encodes CASSLAWAGSPTDTQYF.

Only a few counts were recorded for this clonotype. This rearrangement joins TRBV28 to TRBJ2-1, with 7 bases that match TRBD2. Trimming took 5 bases from V and 5 from J; bases not matched to a gene: 12. This CDR3 has 16 amino acids. Germline CDR1 MDHEN, CDR2 SYDVKM. The CDR3 protein is CASSQLALRPNNEQFF. The DNA of the CDR3 is TGTGCCAGCAGTCAACTAGCGCTCCGGCCCAACAATGAGCAGTTCTTC. The whole variable domain, remainder taken from reference TRBV28 and TRBJ2-1, is DVKVTQSSRYLVKRTGEKVFLECVQDMDHENMFWYRQDPGLGLRLIYFSYDVKMKEKGDIPEGYSVSREKKERFSLILESASTNQTSMYLCASSQLALRPNNEQFFGPGTRLTVL.

The chain has TRBV4-1 and TRBJ2-3; 8 positions agree with TRBD2. V lost 1 base to trimming and J lost 0 bases; unmatched junction nucleotides: 9. Germline assignment: CDR1 MGHRA and CDR2 YSYEKL. The CDR3 loop spans 18 amino acids. In nucleotides, the CDR3 is TGCGCCAGCAGCCAAGGAGCAGCGGGGGTTATTAGCACAGATACGCAGTATTTT. Its protein product is CASSQGAAGVISTDTQYF.

The chain uses TRBV12-3 or TRBV12-4 and TRBJ2-1; D remains ambiguous. CDR3 size: 14 residues. Trimming pared 2 bases from V and 8 bases from J, leaving 13 bases between. In nucleotides, the CDR3 is TGTGCCAGCAGTTTACGTCCTCAGGTCCATGAGCAGTTCTTC. Its translation is CASSLRPQVHEQFF.

In this sample, this clonotype turned up a few times. The rearrangement uses TRBV20-1 and TRBJ2-7; possibly TRBD1 or TRBD2 for D (5 bases each). The V and J ends lost 6 bases and 6 bases respectively, with 18 bases between them. Germline CDR1 is DFQATT and CDR2 is SNEGSKA (reference sequence). The CDR3 extends over 13 amino acids. The CDR3 region is CSAIQGVGGEQYF. CDR3 coding DNA: TGCAGTGCCATACAAGGGGTCGGAGGCGAGCAGTACTTC.

In this sample, this clonotype turned up a few times. The chain carries TRBV5-5 and TRBJ2-1; tentatively, D is TRBD1 (5 bases). V was pared by 0 bases and J by 1 base, with 11 bases between. This CDR3 is built from 16 residues. Germline CDR1 reads SGHKS; CDR2 reads YYEKEE (reference sequence). The DNA of the CDR3 is TGTGCCAGCAGCTTGGGACGGGCAGGGTCCTACAATGAGCAGTTCTTC. Its protein is CASSLGRAGSYNEQFF.

This chain uses TRBV5-1 with TRBJ2-5; 9 nucleotides line up with TRBD2. The CDR3 contains 16 residues. V shed 4 bases, J shed 4 bases, and the junction held 11 bases outside the gene matches. Germline CDR1 reads SGHRS; CDR2 reads YFSETQ. CDR3 DNA sequence: TGCGCCAGCAGCCTACACGTGGCGGGGGGGCTAGAGACCCAGTACTTC. Translation gives CASSLHVAGGLETQYF.

The chain uses TRBV12-3 or TRBV12-4 and TRBJ2-5, with D possibly being TRBD2 (6 bases). The CDR3 loop spans 15 amino acids. V lost 2 bases to trimming and J lost 8 bases, with 18 bases between them. The CDR3 region is CASSLLGGLGGTQYF. The CDR3 DNA reads TGTGCCAGCAGTTTATTGGGGGGACTGGGGGGAACCCAGTACTTC.

The sample holds a few counts of this clonotype. The J gene is TRBJ1-6, the V gene TRBV20-1; D uncertain. CDR1 DFQATT and CDR2 SNEGSKA come from the germline V gene (reference sequence). V lost 5 bases and J 8 bases, leaving 25 bases between the germline ends. The CDR3 is made up of 17 amino acids. CDR3 in amino acids: CSARSPASGTLDSPLHF. CDR3 DNA: TGCAGTGCTCGATCGCCTGCCTCGGGAACCCTGGATTCACCCCTCCACTTT.

This chain links TRBV19 with TRBJ2-1; 11 positions agree with TRBD2. With 3 bases clipped from V and 5 bases from J, the junction kept 6 bases outside the gene matches. Germline loops: CDR1 LNHDA, CDR2 SQIVND (reference sequence). This CDR3 contains 16 residues. For the CDR3, the DNA is TGTGCCAGTAGTATCTCCGGGACTAGCGGCCACAATGAGCAGTTCTTC. It codes for CASSISGTSGHNEQFF.

The rearrangement links TRBV4-3 to TRBJ2-1; D perhaps matches TRBD2 (7 bases). The CDR3 consists of 18 residues. Trimming removed 1 base from V and 0 bases from J, with 16 bases in between. CDR1 LGHNA and CDR2 YSLEER come from the germline V gene. CDR3 sequence reads: CASSQGGTGGSSYNEQFF. The CDR3 bases are TGCGCCAGCAGCCAAGGGGGGACGGGGGGCTCCTCCTACAATGAGCAGTTCTTC.

This sequence joins TRBV2 and TRBJ2-5, with D perhaps assigned TRBD1 or TRBD2 (5 bases each). Germline V gene data show CDR1 as SNHLY and CDR2 as FYNNEI. The CDR3 has 15 residues. V lost 2 bases and J 5 bases, leaving 15 bases between the germline ends. CDR3 amino acids: CASSEFLRGGETQYF. The CDR3 bases are TGTGCCAGCAGTGAATTCCTGAGGGGCGGGGAGACCCAGTACTTC.